Included here is one T cell receptor (beta chain) sequence, with context. These data come from a study of technical replicates of blood from four donors. The CDR3 contains 14 residues. Germline-derived CDR1 and CDR2 are ENHRY and SYGVKD. Germline trimming cut 7 bases from V and 6 bases from J; bases unmatched to any gene: 3. This table comes from immunoSEQ multiplex PCR, and its TCRdb copy is limited to in-frame clones, with some not included. The sample records approximately 75,000 clones, about 81% being singletons. The sample comprised PBMCs. This clonotype was sampled from a human donor in good health. Some clones in this sample may be carry-over from other donors' samples. The chain joins TRBV10-3 to TRBJ2-2, with 12 bases identical to TRBD1. The CDR3, as DNA: TGTGCCATCAAGGGGACAGGGGGCCCCGGGGAGCTGTTTTTT. Protein sequence: CAIKGTGGPGELFF.